Below, 14 T cell receptor beta chains from the same sample are listed, as sequenced in a study of blood T cell repertoires in COVID-19. Some clones are missing from TCRdb's copy, which holds only in-frame ones; the method was immunoSEQ multiplex PCR. Among approximately 300,000 clones listed, about 85% were seen once. Input material: PBMCs or T cells enriched from blood (not recorded which). The receptors come from a woman under 40 who had been exposed to COVID-19.

V and J are TRBV28 and TRBJ1-2, with TRBD1 matching over 7 bases. Germline-derived CDR1 and CDR2 are MDHEN and SYDVKM. The CDR3 contains 16 residues. The trim removed 5 bases at V and 3 bases at J, leaving 12 bases unmatched. The CDR3 bases are TGTGCCAGCAGTGAAACAGGGGCAAGGGGGTACTATGGCTACACCTTC. This codes for CASSETGARGYYGYTF.

The V gene is TRBV4-1, the J gene TRBJ1-5, with D unresolved. The germline CDR1 and CDR2 sequences are MGHRA and YSYEKL. V was pared by 1 base and J by 5 bases, with 21 bases between. The CDR3 is made up of 18 amino acids. The DNA for the CDR3 is TGCGCCAGCAGCCAAGTACTAAATCTACGGCAAACCGATCAGCCCCAGCATTTT. Translating it yields CASSQVLNLRQTDQPQHF.

The V and J genes are TRBV20-1 and TRBJ2-7; no reliable D call. Between the trimmed V and J ends, which lost 6 bases and 4 bases, there was a span of 10 bases. The CDR3 has 11 residues. CDR1 and CDR2 (germline): DFQATT, SNEGSKA (reference sequence). The CDR3 region is CSAPDLYEQYF. The CDR3 DNA reads as TGCAGTGCGCCCGACTTATACGAGCAGTACTTC.

The chain carries TRBV7-9 and TRBJ2-5; TRBD2 matches at 10 bases. The CDR3 runs to 14 residues. V lost 3 bases, J lost 4 bases, and 2 bases stayed unmatched. From germline, CDR1 is SEHNR and CDR2 FQNEAQ (reference sequence). The CDR3 protein is CASSLLAGVETQYF. CDR3 DNA: TGTGCCAGCAGCTTGCTAGCGGGGGTAGAGACCCAGTACTTC.

The chain uses TRBV4-1 and TRBJ2-2; 9 bases are a match to TRBD1. Losses at the gene ends were 4 bases for V and 1 base for J; bases not matched to a gene: 4. Germline V gene sequence: CDR1 MGHRA, CDR2 YSYEKL. This CDR3 is 16 amino acids long. CDR3 bases: TGCGCCAGCAGCCTACCGGGACAGGGGAACACCGGGGAGCTGTTTTTT. It yields the protein CASSLPGQGNTGELFF.

This clone is a singleton in its sample. The chain uses TRBV6-1 and TRBJ2-3; 7 bases align to TRBD2. V trimming: 3 bases; J trimming: 1 base; junction bases outside the gene matches: 4. CDR3 length equals 15 residues. The germline CDR1 and CDR2 sequences are MNHNS and SASEGT. CDR3 nucleotides: TGTGCCAGCAGTGAGGGGGGGGGAGGCACAGATACGCAGTATTTT. It is translated as CASSEGGGGTDTQYF.

This clone was observed once. This rearrangement joins TRBV18 to TRBJ1-4, with 9 nucleotides matching TRBD1. Unmatched junction bases numbered 11, after V lost 3 bases and J lost 3 bases. Germline lookup yields CDR1 KGHSH and CDR2 LQKENI. This CDR3 has 18 residues. CDR3 amino acids: CASSPMTTGGKANEKLFF. The CDR3 region has the DNA TGTGCCAGCTCACCTATGACCACAGGGGGCAAGGCTAATGAAAAACTGTTTTTT.

The chain joins TRBV12-5 to TRBJ2-1, with TRBD2 identical over 8 bases. The V gene end was trimmed by 1 base and the J gene end by 0 bases; junction bases not matched to a gene: 2. The CDR3 has 16 residues. Germline CDR1 reads LGHNT; CDR2 reads FRNRAP. CDR3 nucleotide sequence: TGTGCTAGTGGTTTGGAGCGGGGGAGCTCCTACAATGAGCAGTTCTTC. It translates to CASGLERGSSYNEQFF.

The sample holds one count of this clone. The chain joins TRBV27 to TRBJ1-1; the match to TRBD1 covers 8 bases. This CDR3 comprises 14 residues. CDR1 is MNHEY, CDR2 SMNVEV, per germline (reference sequence). Losses at the gene ends were 6 bases for V and 10 bases for J; bases not matched to a gene: 13. The CDR3 protein is CASSQQGVHFGAFF. CDR3 coding DNA: TGTGCCAGCAGCCAACAGGGGGTTCATTTTGGAGCTTTCTTT.

The chain employs TRBV14 and TRBJ1-1; TRBD1 agrees at 8 bases. Germline values: CDR1 SGHDN, CDR2 FVKESK. The J segment lost 10 bases and the V segment lost 0 bases, leaving 7 bases of the junction unmatched. CDR3 size: 14 residues. Here the CDR3 reads CASSQDWPTGGAFF. The CDR3 region has the DNA TGTGCCAGCAGCCAAGATTGGCCCACAGGGGGAGCTTTCTTT. The variable domain in full, completed from reference TRBV14 and TRBJ1-1, reads EAGVTQFPSHSVIEKGQTVTLRCDPISGHDNLYWYRRVMGKEIKFLLHFVKESKQDESGMPNNRFLAERTGGTYSTLKVQPAELEDSGVYFCASSQDWPTGGAFFGQGTRLTVV.

This rearrangement joins TRBV3-1 (or the pseudogene TRBV3-2) to TRBJ1-2; maybe TRBD1 (5 bases). CDR3 length: 14 amino acids. The germline gives CDR1 LGHDT, CDR2 YNNKEL (reference sequence). Trimming removed 1 base at V and 5 bases at J, with 11 bases between. CDR3 residues: CASSQAGGVYGYTF. CDR3 nucleotides: TGTGCCAGCAGCCAAGCTGGAGGGGTATATGGCTACACCTTC.

The V gene is TRBV6-2 or TRBV6-3, the J gene TRBJ2-6; TRBD2 might be the D (5 bases). This CDR3 is built from 16 residues. CDR1 and CDR2 from the germline V gene are MNHEY and SVGEGT. Trimming pared 5 bases from V and 3 bases from J, leaving 14 bases between. The DNA for the CDR3 is TGTGCCAGCAGTCCCCGGTGGGAGAATGGGGCCAACGTCCTGACTTTC. This sequence encodes CASSPRWENGANVLTF.

This chain connects TRBV19 to TRBJ1-1; D gene unclear. The germline V and J ends were trimmed by 4 bases and 4 bases, with 7 bases remaining between them. This CDR3 spans 12 amino acids. From germline, CDR1 is LNHDA and CDR2 SQIVND (reference sequence). CDR3 in amino acids: CASSRQFTEAFF. For the CDR3, the DNA is TGTGCCAGTAGTAGGCAGTTCACTGAAGCTTTCTTT.

This chain links TRBV28 with TRBJ2-1, with a weak D call TRBD1 (6 bases). The V and J ends lost 10 bases and 5 bases respectively, with 21 bases between them. CDR1 and CDR2 from the germline V gene are MDHEN and SYDVKM. This CDR3 has 15 amino acids. CDR3 DNA: TGTGCCACCAACGGGGTGGACAGACGCAACAATGAGCAGTTCTTC. Translation gives CATNGVDRRNNEQFF.